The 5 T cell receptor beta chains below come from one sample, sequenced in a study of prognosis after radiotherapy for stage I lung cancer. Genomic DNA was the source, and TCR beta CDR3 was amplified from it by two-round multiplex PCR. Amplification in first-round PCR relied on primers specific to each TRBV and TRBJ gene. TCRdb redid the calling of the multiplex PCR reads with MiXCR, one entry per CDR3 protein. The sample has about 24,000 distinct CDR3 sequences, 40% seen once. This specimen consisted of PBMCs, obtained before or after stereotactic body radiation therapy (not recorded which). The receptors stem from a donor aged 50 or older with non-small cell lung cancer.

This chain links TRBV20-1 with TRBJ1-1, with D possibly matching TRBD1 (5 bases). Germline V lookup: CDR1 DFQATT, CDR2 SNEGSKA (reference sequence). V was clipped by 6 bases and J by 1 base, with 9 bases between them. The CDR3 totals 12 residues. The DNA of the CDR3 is TGCAGTGCGCGACAGCGGAACACTGAAGCTTTCTTT. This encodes CSARQRNTEAFF.

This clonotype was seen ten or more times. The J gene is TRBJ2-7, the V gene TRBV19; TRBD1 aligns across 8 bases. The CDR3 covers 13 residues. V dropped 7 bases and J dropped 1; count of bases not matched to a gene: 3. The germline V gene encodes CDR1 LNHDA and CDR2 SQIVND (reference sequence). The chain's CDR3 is CASTWTGSYEQYF. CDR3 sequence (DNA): TGTGCCAGTACGTGGACAGGGTCCTACGAGCAGTACTTC.

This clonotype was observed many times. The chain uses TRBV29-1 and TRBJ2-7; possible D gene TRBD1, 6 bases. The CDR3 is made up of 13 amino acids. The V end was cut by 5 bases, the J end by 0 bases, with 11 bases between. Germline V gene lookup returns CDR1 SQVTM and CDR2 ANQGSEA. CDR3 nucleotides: TGCAGCGTTTCGTGGGGGCACTCCTACGAGCAGTACTTC. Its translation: CSVSWGHSYEQYF.

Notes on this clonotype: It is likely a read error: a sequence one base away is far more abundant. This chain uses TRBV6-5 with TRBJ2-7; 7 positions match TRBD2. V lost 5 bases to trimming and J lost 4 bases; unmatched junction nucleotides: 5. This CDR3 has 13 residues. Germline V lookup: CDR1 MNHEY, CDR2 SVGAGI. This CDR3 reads CASSETSTYEQYF. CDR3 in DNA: TGTGCCAGCAGTGAGACTAGCACGTACGAGCAGTACTTC.

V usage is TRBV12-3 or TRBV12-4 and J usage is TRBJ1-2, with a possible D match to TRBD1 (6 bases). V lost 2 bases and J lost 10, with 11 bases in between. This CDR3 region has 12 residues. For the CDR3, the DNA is TGTGCCAGCAGTTTAAGGGGGTACGCCTACACCTTC. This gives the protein CASSLRGYAYTF.